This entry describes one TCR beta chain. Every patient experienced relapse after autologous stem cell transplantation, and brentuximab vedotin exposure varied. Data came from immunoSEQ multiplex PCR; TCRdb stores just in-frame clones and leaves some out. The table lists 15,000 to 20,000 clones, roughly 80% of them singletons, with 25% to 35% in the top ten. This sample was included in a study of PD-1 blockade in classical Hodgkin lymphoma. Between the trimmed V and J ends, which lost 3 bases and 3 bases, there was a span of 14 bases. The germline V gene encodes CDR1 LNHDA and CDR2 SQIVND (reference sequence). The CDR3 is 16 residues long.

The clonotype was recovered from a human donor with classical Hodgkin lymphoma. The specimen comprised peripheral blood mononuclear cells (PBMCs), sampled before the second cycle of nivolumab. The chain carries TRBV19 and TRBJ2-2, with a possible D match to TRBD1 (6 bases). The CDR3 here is CASSIVWDMHTGELFF. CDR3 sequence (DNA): TGTGCCAGTAGTATTGTATGGGACATGCACACCGGGGAGCTGTTTTTT.